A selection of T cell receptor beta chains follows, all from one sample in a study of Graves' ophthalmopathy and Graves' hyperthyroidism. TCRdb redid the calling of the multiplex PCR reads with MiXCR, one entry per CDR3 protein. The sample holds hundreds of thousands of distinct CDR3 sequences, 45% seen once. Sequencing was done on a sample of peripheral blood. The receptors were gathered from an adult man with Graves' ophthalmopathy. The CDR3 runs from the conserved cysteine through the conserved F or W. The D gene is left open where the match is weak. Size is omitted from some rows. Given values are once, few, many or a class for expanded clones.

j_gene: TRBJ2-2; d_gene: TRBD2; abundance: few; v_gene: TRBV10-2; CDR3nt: TGCGCCAGCAGTGACCGGTCTAGCGGGGACACCGGGGAGCTGTTTTTT; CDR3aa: CASSDRSSGDTGELFF
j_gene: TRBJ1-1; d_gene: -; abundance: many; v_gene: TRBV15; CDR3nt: TGTGCCACCAGCAGAGATCTTCATATTAACACTGAAGCTTTCTTT; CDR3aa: CATSRDLHINTEAFF
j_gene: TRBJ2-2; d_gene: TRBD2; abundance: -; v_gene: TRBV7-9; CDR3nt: TGTGCCAGCAGCGCTCCATCCGAGGCTAGCGGTTACACCGGGGAGCTGTTTTTT; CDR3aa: CASSAPSEASGYTGELFF
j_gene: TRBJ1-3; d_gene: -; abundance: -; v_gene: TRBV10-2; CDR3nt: TGCGCCAGCAGCGGGACTTTTGGAAACACCATATATTTT; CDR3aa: CASSGTFGNTIYF
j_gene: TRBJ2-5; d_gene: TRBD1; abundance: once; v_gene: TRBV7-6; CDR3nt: TGTGCCAGCAGCTTAGGGGACAGGGTACAGTTGGAGACCCAGTACTTC; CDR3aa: CASSLGDRVQLETQYF
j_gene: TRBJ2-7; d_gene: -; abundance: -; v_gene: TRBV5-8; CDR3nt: TGTGCCAGCAGTTTAAAGTTCCACGAGCAGTACTTC; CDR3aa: CASSLKFHEQYF
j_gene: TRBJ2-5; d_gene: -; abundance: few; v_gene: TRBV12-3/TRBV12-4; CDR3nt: TGTGCCAGCAGTCCGGGCCTTAATCAGCCCCAGTACTTC; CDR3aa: CASSPGLNQPQYF
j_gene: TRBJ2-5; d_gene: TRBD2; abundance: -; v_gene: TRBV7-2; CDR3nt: TGTGCCAGCAGCCCCCGCGGGAGGGGGACTGGGCAGTACTTC; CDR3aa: CASSPRGRGTGQYF
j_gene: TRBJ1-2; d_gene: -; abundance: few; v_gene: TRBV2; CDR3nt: TGTGCCAGCAGTACTCTGGCCGGGGAAGGTGGCTACACCTTC; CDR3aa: CASSTLAGEGGYTF
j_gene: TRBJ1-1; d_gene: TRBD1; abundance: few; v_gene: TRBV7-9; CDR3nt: TGTGCCAGCAGACGGACAGGGAACACTGAAGCTTTCTTT; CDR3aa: CASRRTGNTEAFF
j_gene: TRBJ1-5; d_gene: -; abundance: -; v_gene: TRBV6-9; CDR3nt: TGTGCCAGCAGTGGGGGGGATCAGCCCCAGCATTTT; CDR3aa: CASSGGDQPQHF
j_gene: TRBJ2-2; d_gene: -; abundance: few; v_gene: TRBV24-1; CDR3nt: TGTGCCACCAGTGATGTCCAGGGTTCAGGGGAGCTGTTTTTT; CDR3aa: CATSDVQGSGELFF
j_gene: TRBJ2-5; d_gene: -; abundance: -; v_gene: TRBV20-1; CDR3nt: TGCAGTGCTAGACCAGTCGGGGAGACCCAGTACTTC; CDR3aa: CSARPVGETQYF
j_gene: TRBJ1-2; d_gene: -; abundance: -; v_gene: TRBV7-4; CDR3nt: TGTGCCAGCAGCTTGTCTGGGGGGGGCTCAGGATATGGCTACACCTTC; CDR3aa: CASSLSGGGSGYGYTF
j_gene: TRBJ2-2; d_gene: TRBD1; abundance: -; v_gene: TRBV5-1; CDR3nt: TGCGCCAGCAGCCCCAACCCGACAGGGGCGGACACCGGGGAGCTGTTTTTT; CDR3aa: CASSPNPTGADTGELFF
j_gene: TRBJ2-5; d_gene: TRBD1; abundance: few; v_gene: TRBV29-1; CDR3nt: TGCAGCGTTGGGACGATGGGACAGGGTGGAGAGACCCAGTACTTC; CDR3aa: CSVGTMGQGGETQYF
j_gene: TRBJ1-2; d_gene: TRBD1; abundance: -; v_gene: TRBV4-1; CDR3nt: TGCGCCAGCAGCTCCGCTCCTACAGGGGACTATGGCTACACCTTC; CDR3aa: CASSSAPTGDYGYTF
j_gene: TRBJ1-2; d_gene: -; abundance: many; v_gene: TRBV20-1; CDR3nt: TGCAGTGCTACCAGACGGGACGGACCCTATGGCTACACCTTC; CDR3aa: CSATRRDGPYGYTF
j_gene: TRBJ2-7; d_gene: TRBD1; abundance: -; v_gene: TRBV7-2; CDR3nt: TGTGCCAGCGGTGGGGCAGGGGGTACCTACGAGCAGTACTTC; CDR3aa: CASGGAGGTYEQYF
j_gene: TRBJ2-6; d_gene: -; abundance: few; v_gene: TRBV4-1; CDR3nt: TGCGCCAGCAGCCAAGTACAGGCTACTGGGGCCAACGTCCTGACTTTC; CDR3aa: CASSQVQATGANVLTF
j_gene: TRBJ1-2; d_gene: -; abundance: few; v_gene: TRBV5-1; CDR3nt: TGCGCCAGCAGCCTTTGGGGAGGGTATGGCTACACCTTC; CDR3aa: CASSLWGGYGYTF
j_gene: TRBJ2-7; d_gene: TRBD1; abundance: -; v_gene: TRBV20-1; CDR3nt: TGCAGTGCTAGAACCGGGACAGTATACGAGCAGTACTTC; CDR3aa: CSARTGTVYEQYF
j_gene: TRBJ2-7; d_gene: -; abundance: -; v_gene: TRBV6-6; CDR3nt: TGTGCCAGCAGTTACTCGAACTGGTACGAGCAGTACTTC; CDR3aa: CASSYSNWYEQYF
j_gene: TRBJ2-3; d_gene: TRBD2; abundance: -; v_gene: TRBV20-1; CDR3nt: TGCAGTGCTAGAGATCAGGGGCGGGGGGCAGATACGCAGTATTTT; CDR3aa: CSARDQGRGADTQYF
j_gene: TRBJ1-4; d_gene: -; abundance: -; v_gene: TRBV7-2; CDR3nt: TGTGCCAGCAGTTACTCGAAGGAAAACTATGAAAAACTGTTTTTT; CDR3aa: CASSYSKENYEKLFF
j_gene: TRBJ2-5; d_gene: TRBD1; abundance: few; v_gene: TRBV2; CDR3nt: TGTGCCAGCAGACAGGGGCAAGAGACCCAGTACTTC; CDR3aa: CASRQGQETQYF
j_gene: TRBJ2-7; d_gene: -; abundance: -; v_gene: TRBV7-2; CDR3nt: TGTGCCAGCAGCTTGGGACTGGCGGGGCTCTACGAGCAGTACTTC; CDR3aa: CASSLGLAGLYEQYF
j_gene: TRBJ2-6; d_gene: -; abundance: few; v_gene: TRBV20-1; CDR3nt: TGCAGTGCTCATACGGGCTCTGGGGCCAACGTCCTGACTTTC; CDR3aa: CSAHTGSGANVLTF
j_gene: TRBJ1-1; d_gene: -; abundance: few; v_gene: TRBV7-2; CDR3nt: TGTGCCAGCAGCTTAGAGGCAGGGATCACTGAAGCTTTCTTT; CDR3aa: CASSLEAGITEAFF
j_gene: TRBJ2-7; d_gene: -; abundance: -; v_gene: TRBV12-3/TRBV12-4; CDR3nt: TGTGCCAGCAGTTTGGAGAGTCCCTACGAGCAGTACTTC; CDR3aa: CASSLESPYEQYF
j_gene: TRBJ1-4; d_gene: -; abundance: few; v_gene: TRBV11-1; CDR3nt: TGTGCCAGCAGCTCCACAGGGTCGGGTGAAAAACTGTTTTTT; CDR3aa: CASSSTGSGEKLFF
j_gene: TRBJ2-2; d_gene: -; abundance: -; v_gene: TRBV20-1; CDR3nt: TGCAGTGCTAGTCTAAACAGAGCCGGGGAGCTGTTTTTT; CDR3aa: CSASLNRAGELFF
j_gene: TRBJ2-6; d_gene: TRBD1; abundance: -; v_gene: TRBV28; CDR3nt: TGTGCCAGCAGTTTTAGGGAACAGGGGGAGGCTGGGGCCAACGTCCTGACTTTC; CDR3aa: CASSFREQGEAGANVLTF
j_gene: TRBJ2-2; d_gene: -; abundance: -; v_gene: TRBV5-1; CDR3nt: TGCGCCAGCAGCTTGGTTGCGGGGAACACCGGGGAGCTGTTTTTT; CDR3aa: CASSLVAGNTGELFF
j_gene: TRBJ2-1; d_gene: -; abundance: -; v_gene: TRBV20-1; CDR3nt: TGCAGTCCCGCAGCCGGTTACAATGAGCAGTTCTTC; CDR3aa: CSPAAGYNEQFF
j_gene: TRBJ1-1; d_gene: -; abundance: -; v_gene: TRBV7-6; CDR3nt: TGTGCCAGCAGCTTTGAGGGTTACACTGAAGCTTTCTTT; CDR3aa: CASSFEGYTEAFF
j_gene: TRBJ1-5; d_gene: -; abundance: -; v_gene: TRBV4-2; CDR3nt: TGTGCCAGCAGCCAAGGGGTGGCGGAAGGGCAGCCCCAGCATTTT; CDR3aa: CASSQGVAEGQPQHF
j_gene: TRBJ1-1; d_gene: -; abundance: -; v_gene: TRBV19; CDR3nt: TGTGCCAGCAGCTTGGGGTTAGGGTGGGAGAACACTGAAGCTTTCTTT; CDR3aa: CASSLGLGWENTEAFF
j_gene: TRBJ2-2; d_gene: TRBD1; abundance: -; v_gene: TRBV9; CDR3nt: TGTGCCAGCAGCGCCCCAGGGGGCGACACCGGGGAGCTGTTTTTT; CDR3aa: CASSAPGGDTGELFF
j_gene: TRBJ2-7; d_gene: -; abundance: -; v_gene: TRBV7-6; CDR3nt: TGTGCCAGCAGCCCTTCTGGGGGCGCTCTAGGTGAGCAGTACTTC; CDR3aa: CASSPSGGALGEQYF
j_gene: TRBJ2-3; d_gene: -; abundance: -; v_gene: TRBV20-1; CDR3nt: TGCAGTGCTACAGCAGGGGGAACTAGCGGCACAGATACGCAGTATTTT; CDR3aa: CSATAGGTSGTDTQYF
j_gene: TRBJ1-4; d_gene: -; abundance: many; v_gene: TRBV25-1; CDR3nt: TGTGCCAGCAGTGAATTCCAATCCCCTCAGAAACTGTTTTTT; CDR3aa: CASSEFQSPQKLFF
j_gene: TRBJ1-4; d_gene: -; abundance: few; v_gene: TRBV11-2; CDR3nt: TGTGCCAACAGCCATAGGACAGCTGCAACTAATGAAAAACTGTTTTTT; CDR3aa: CANSHRTAATNEKLFF
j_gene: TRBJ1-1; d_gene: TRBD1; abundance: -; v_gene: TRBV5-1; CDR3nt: TGCGCCAGCAGCACTGGACAGGGAGGGAGCACTGAAGCTTTCTTT; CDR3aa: CASSTGQGGSTEAFF
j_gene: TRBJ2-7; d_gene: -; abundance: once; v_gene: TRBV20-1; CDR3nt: TGCAGTGCTAGGGAAATACAGGGTACCTACGAGCAGTACTTC; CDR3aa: CSAREIQGTYEQYF
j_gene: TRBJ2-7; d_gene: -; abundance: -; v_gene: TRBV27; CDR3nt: TGTGCCAGCAAAGGGGTTGAGCAGTACTTC; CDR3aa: CASKGVEQYF
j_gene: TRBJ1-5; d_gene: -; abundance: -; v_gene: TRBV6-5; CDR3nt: TGTGCCAGCAGTTACTCGAAGGGGGGTCAGCCCCAGCATTTT; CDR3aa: CASSYSKGGQPQHF
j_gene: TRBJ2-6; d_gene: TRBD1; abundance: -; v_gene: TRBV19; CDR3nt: TGTACCAGTAGTTTTCAGCTGACAGGGGGCAATCCTGGGGCCAACGTCCTGACTTTC; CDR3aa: CTSSFQLTGGNPGANVLTF
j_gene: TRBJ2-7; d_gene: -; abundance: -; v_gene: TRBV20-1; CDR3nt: TGCAGTGCTAGAGATGGGGCGGATCCATCCTACGAGCAGTACTTC; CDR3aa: CSARDGADPSYEQYF
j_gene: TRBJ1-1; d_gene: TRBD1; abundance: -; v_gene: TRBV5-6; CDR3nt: TGTGCCAGCAGCTCTGGGGGCGGGACAGTAGGCACTGAAGCTTTCTTT; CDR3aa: CASSSGGGTVGTEAFF
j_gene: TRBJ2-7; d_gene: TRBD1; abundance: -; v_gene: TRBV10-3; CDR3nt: TGTGCCAGCAGTTCTCCCTTCCTGTACAGGACAGGAGAGTTCTACGAGCAGTACTTC; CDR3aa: CASSSPFLYRTGEFYEQYF
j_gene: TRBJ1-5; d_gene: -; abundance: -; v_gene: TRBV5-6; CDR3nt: TGTGCCAGCAGCTTGACAGGGTATCAGCCCCAGCATTTT; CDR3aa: CASSLTGYQPQHF
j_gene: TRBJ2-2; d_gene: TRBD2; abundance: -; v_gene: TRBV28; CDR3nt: TGTGCCAGCAGTCTCGAGCGGGGGCAAGGCGGGGAGCTGTTTTTT; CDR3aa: CASSLERGQGGELFF
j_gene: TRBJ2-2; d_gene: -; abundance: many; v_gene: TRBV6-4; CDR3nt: TGTGCCAGCAGTGAGTCAGGGGCCGCGGAGGCCGGGGAGCTGTTTTTT; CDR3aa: CASSESGAAEAGELFF